This T cell receptor (beta chain) was identified in a study of CD8+CD57+ T cells in acquired aplastic anemia. About the research overall: On average, sorted CD4+ and CD8+ cells gave around 3.3 ug of DNA.

CDR3 size: 17 residues. Germline CDR1 and CDR2: KGHDR and SFDVKD. Only patients with CD8+CD57+ cell expansion on flow cytometry were chosen for sequencing. Sampling of blood occurred while the patients had still received no therapy. To note about this clonotype: Its cognate antigen is unknown.

Profiles of TCR beta VDJ and CDR3 were generated from a genomic DNA template. One entry per CDR3 protein, called by TCRdb with MiXCR from the reads. The sample shows about 190,000 distinct CDR3 sequences, 48% of them seen only once. Study-wide results and caveats: Patients were compared with controls for CD8+ Simpson's diversity, and no significant difference emerged. The number of CD8+ CDR3 sequences shared by patients and controls was roughly 31.

The receptor's source is a human donor with aplastic anemia. This chain connects TRBV24-1 to TRBJ2-7; D could derive from TRBD1 or TRBD2 (5 bases each). The last part of the DNA fits TRBJ2-1 better; the J call may be wrong. Sample: sorted CD4+, CD8+, or CD8+CD57+ T cells (not recorded which) from PBMCs. This CDR3 is CATSDIGDAGSYNEQFF. As DNA, the CDR3 is TGTGCCACCAGTGATATCGGGGACGCGGGCTCCTACAATGAGCAGTTCTTC.